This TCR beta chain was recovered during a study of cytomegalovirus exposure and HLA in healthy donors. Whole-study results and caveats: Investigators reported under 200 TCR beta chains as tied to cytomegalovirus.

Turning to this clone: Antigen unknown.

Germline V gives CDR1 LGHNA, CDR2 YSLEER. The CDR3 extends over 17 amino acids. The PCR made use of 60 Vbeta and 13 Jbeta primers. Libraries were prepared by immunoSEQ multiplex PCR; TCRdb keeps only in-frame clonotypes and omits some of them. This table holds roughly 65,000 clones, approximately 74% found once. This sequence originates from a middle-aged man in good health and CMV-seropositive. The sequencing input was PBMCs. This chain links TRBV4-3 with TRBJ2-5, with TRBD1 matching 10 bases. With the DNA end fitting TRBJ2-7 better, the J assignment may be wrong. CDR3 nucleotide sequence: TGCGCCAGCAGCCAAGATTGGCGACAGGGGGCCTCCTACGAGCAGTACTTC. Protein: CASSQDWRQGASYEQYF.